This T cell receptor (beta chain) was found in a study of long-term antiretroviral therapy in people with HIV. Study findings and constraints: Clones that had undergone expansion before ART dominated the repertoire at all time points. Comparison with controls showed narrower CDR3 length ranges in HIV repertoires.

In its sample, this clone was seen a few times. As yet, its antigen is unknown. This was the immunoSEQ v3.0 assay at survey level. TCRdb keeps only in-frame clones here, not all; method: immunoSEQ multiplex PCR. Here the sample spans about 20,000 clones, 65% to 85% being singletons. Deletions cut 5 bases from V and 5 bases from J, with 11 bases between. CDR1 and CDR2 (germline): MGHRA, YSYEKL. The CDR3 is made up of 13 amino acids. The sequence came from a woman aged 40 to 49 with HIV. The V and J genes are TRBV4-1 and TRBJ2-3; TRBD1 or TRBD2 may be the D gene (7 bases each). Sequencing was performed on unsorted PBMCs, taken 1.2 years after starting antiretroviral therapy. CDR3 nucleotides: TGCGCCAGCAGCTCAGGGGGGGGAGATACGCAGTATTTT. This sequence encodes CASSSGGGDTQYF.